One and the same sample provided the 17 T cell receptor beta chains below, sequenced in a study of cytomegalovirus exposure and HLA in healthy donors. Primers: 60 Vbeta forward and 13 Jbeta reverse. Generated by immunoSEQ multiplex PCR, the TCRdb table keeps only in-frame clones and is missing some. The data hold some 130,000 clones, with over 75% observed a single time. Sequenced material: PBMCs. The receptors originated from a boy younger than 18 in good health and CMV-seronegative.

The J gene is TRBJ2-3, the V gene TRBV12-5, with D possibly matching TRBD1 (6 bases). The CDR3 runs to 15 residues. In germline, CDR1 is LGHNT, CDR2 FRNRAP. The V end was cut by 5 bases, the J end by 0 bases, with 12 bases between. CDR3: CASGDRTDSTDTQYF. The DNA for the CDR3 is TGTGCTAGTGGTGACCGGACAGACAGCACAGATACGCAGTATTTT.

This clone was seen once. The chain joins TRBV29-1 to TRBJ1-1; tentatively, D is TRBD1 (6 bases). The CDR3 is made up of 16 amino acids. V lost 6 bases and J lost 1, with 21 bases in between. Germline V gene data show CDR1 as SQVTM and CDR2 as ANQGSEA. In DNA, the CDR3 is TGCAGCGTCGAGAGAAGGCCCGCGACAGGGAACACTGAAGCTTTCTTT. This translates into CSVERRPATGNTEAFF.

The CDR3 DNA sequence: TGTGCCAGCAGCTTAGATTCTAGAGGCGAGCAGTTCTTC. This codes for CASSLDSRGEQFF. This rearrangement joins TRBV11-2 to TRBJ2-1; D gene unclear. Deletions cut 0 bases from V and 10 bases from J, with 10 bases between. This CDR3 comprises 13 residues. Germline CDR1 and CDR2: SGHAT and FQNNGV.

The chain has TRBV27 and TRBJ1-2; 8 bases align to TRBD1. V gave up 6 bases and J gave up 8 bases; unmatched junction bases: 11. This CDR3 is built from 14 residues. The V gene's germline CDR1 is MNHEY and CDR2 SMNVEV (reference sequence). This CDR3 reads CASSRGQGAVGYTF. CDR3 nucleotide sequence: TGTGCCAGCAGCCGTGGACAGGGAGCAGTGGGCTACACCTTC.

This clone was counted a single time. The gene calls are TRBV30 and TRBJ2-1; D remains unclear. V lost 3 bases to trimming and J lost 9 bases, with 15 bases between them. The CDR3 is 13 amino acids. Germline V gene lookup returns CDR1 GTSNPN and CDR2 SVGIG (reference sequence). CDR3 sequence reads: CAWSPPNEAEQFF. The CDR3 nucleotides are TGTGCCTGGAGCCCTCCTAACGAGGCTGAGCAGTTCTTC.

This clone was observed a few times. The chain employs TRBV5-5 and TRBJ1-1; the match to TRBD1 covers 7 bases. This CDR3 is built from 16 residues. Per the germline V gene, CDR1 is SGHKS and CDR2 is YYEKEE (reference sequence). J lost 1 base, V lost 5 bases, and 11 bases had no gene match. CDR3: CASRPGTADGNTEAFF. CDR3 DNA: TGTGCCAGCAGGCCCGGGACAGCAGATGGGAACACTGAAGCTTTCTTT.

The chain recombines TRBV27 with TRBJ2-1; TRBD1 is a possible D gene (5 bases). The ends were cut back, 5 bases at V and 7 bases at J, with 12 bases in the middle. CDR3 length: 13 residues. Germline V gene sequence: CDR1 MNHEY, CDR2 SMNVEV (reference sequence). CDR3 residues: CASSEDSVNEQFF. The CDR3 DNA follows: TGTGCCAGCAGTGAAGACAGCGTAAATGAGCAGTTCTTC.

This clone was detected only once. The chain recombines TRBV9 with TRBJ2-3; 7 positions match TRBD1. This CDR3 is built from 16 residues. J was trimmed by 1 base and V by 1 base; bases with no gene match: 6. The germline V gene has CDR1 SGDLS and CDR2 YYNGEE. CDR3: CASSVNRGLGTDTQYF. The CDR3 DNA follows: TGTGCCAGCAGCGTAAACAGGGGCTTGGGCACAGATACGCAGTATTTT.

The J gene is TRBJ2-3, the V gene TRBV5-5, with D perhaps matching TRBD1 (6 bases). V was shortened by 1 base and J by 4 bases, with 13 bases between the two germline ends. This CDR3 is built from 15 residues. Germline V gives CDR1 SGHKS, CDR2 YYEKEE (reference sequence). CDR3 sequence (DNA): TGTGCCAGCAGCTTGTCGAGGGGGTGGGCAGATACGCAGTATTTT. Translation gives CASSLSRGWADTQYF.

The chain has TRBV9 and TRBJ2-1; TRBD1 aligns across 9 bases. Germline trimming cut 0 bases from V and 0 bases from J; bases unmatched to any gene: 10. Per germline, CDR1 SGDLS and CDR2 YYNGEE. The CDR3 spans 19 residues. The CDR3 here is CASSVGGTGTPNSYNEQFF. DNA of the CDR3: TGTGCCAGCAGCGTAGGCGGGACAGGGACCCCAAACTCCTACAATGAGCAGTTCTTC.

V usage is TRBV19 and J usage is TRBJ1-5; 11 positions match TRBD1. Germline CDR1 LNHDA, CDR2 SQIVND (reference sequence). The J segment lost 5 bases and the V segment lost 6 bases, leaving 3 bases of the junction unmatched. This CDR3 comprises 14 residues. CDR3 coding DNA: TGTGCCAGTAGGGGACAGGGGGAGTATCAGCCCCAGCATTTT. This translates into CASRGQGEYQPQHF.

The chain employs TRBV27 and TRBJ1-4; 7 bases map to TRBD1. J lost 0 bases, V lost 5 bases, and 3 bases had no gene match. The CDR3 extends over 15 amino acids. Per germline, CDR1 MNHEY and CDR2 SMNVEV (reference sequence). DNA for the CDR3: TGTGCCAGCAGTCCCGGGACAGCAACTAATGAAAAACTGTTTTTT. As protein: CASSPGTATNEKLFF. The complete variable domain, with remaining parts taken from reference TRBV27 and TRBJ1-4, reads EAQVTQNPRYLITVTGKKLTVTCSQNMNHEYMSWYRQDPGLGLRQIYYSMNVEVTDKGDVPEGYKVSRKEKRNFPLILESPSPNQTSLYFCASSPGTATNEKLFFGSGTQLSVL.

The chain employs TRBV7-2 and TRBJ2-1; D is possibly TRBD1 (6 bases). CDR3 size: 13 residues. V shed 5 bases and J shed 3 bases, with 8 bases lying between them. The germline CDR1 and CDR2 sequences are SGHTA and FQGNSA. In DNA form, the CDR3 reads TGTGCCAGCAGCCAAGGGGGCTACAATGAGCAGTTCTTC. As protein: CASSQGGYNEQFF. Full variable domain (remainder filled in from reference TRBV7-2 and TRBJ2-1): GAGVSQSPSNKVTEKGKDVELRCDPISGHTALYWYRQSLGQGLEFLIYFQGNSAPDKSGLPSDRFSAERTGGSVSTLTIQRTQQEDSAVYLCASSQGGYNEQFFGPGTRLTVL.

This clone is a singleton in its sample. The V call is TRBV7-9, the J call TRBJ1-1; D may be TRBD1 (5 bases). The germline V and J ends were trimmed by 5 bases and 5 bases, with 15 bases remaining between them. The CDR3 runs to 14 residues. Germline CDR1 SEHNR, CDR2 FQNEAQ (reference sequence). This CDR3 is CASSPPRVGTEAFF. The CDR3 DNA follows: TGTGCCAGCAGCCCACCCAGGGTGGGAACTGAAGCTTTCTTT.

The rearrangement links TRBV9 to TRBJ2-5; TRBD2 matches at 11 bases. V lost 0 bases and J lost 5; bases outside the gene matches: 6. CDR3 length: 16 residues. The germline gives CDR1 SGDLS, CDR2 YYNGEE. The CDR3, as DNA: TGTGCCAGCAGCGTAGCGGCTAGCGGGAGGATGGAGACCCAGTACTTC. Amino acid sequence: CASSVAASGRMETQYF. The complete variable domain, with remaining parts taken from reference TRBV9 and TRBJ2-5, reads DSGVTQTPKHLITATGQRVTLRCSPRSGDLSVYWYQQSLDQGLQFLIQYYNGEERAKGNILERFSAQQFPDLHSELNLSSLELGDSALYFCASSVAASGRMETQYFGPGTRLLVL.

This chain connects TRBV7-2 to TRBJ1-2; 7 bases agree with TRBD1. Germline loops: CDR1 SGHTA, CDR2 FQGNSA. The CDR3 runs 13 residues. J gave up 3 bases and V 5 bases, and 3 bases lay outside the gene matches. DNA for the CDR3: TGTGCCAGCAGCCCCGACAGGGACTATGGCTACACCTTC. Translated: CASSPDRDYGYTF.

As DNA, the CDR3 is TGTGCCAGCAGCTTATACGCGGGAGCACCCGGGGAGCTGTTTTTT. It yields the protein CASSLYAGAPGELFF. The chain is built from TRBV7-3 and TRBJ2-2, with TRBD2 matching over 7 bases. Germline V CDR1 and CDR2: SGHTA, FQGTGA. The V gene end was trimmed by 2 bases and the J gene end by 6 bases; junction bases not matched to a gene: 6. The CDR3 has 15 amino acids. Supplemented by reference TRBV7-3 and TRBJ2-2, the full variable domain reads GAGVSQTPSNKVTEKGKYVELRCDPISGHTALYWYRQSLGQGPEFLIYFQGTGAADDSGLPNDRFFAVRPEGSVSTLKIQRTERGDSAVYLCASSLYAGAPGELFFGEGSRLTVL.